Shown below are 24 T cell receptor beta chains from a single sample sequenced in a study of cytomegalovirus exposure and HLA in healthy donors. Amplification used 60 Vbeta primers and 13 Jbeta primers. Only in-frame clones appear in the TCRdb table, and some are missing; sequencing was by immunoSEQ multiplex PCR. The sample lists about 160,000 clones, 75% to 90% occurring once. The sequenced sample was PBMCs. Every receptor here comes from a girl aged 2 to 9 in good health and CMV-seropositive.

This clone turned up a few times. CDR3 nucleotides: TGTGCCAGCAGCAAATGTGCGGAACGCACAGATACGCAGTATTTT. Its protein product is CASSKCAERTDTQYF. The V call is TRBV21-1, the J call TRBJ2-3; TRBD2 is taken as the D call from the table, unchecked against the DNA. TRBV21-1 is shown as a pseudogene. The CDR3 has 15 residues.

The gene calls are TRBV4-1 and TRBJ2-5; no definite D call. The CDR3 sequence is 13 residues long. Germline CDR1 MGHRA, CDR2 YSYEKL. The V and J ends lost 2 bases and 4 bases respectively, with 8 bases between them. The CDR3 reads CASSQWSGETQYF. CDR3 nucleotide sequence: TGCGCCAGCAGCCAATGGTCGGGAGAGACCCAGTACTTC.

The genes are TRBV6-5 and TRBJ1-5; 8 nucleotides line up with TRBD1. The germline V gene has CDR1 MNHEY and CDR2 SVGAGI. CDR3 length: 14 amino acids. J gave up 7 bases and V 6 bases, and 8 bases lay outside the gene matches. CDR3 residues: CASSPDRGSQPQHF. CDR3 DNA sequence: TGTGCCAGCAGCCCCGACAGGGGATCACAGCCCCAGCATTTT.

The chain links TRBV27 to TRBJ1-4, with D maybe TRBD1 (6 bases). Trimming removed 6 bases at V and 8 bases at J, with 16 bases between. This CDR3 has 14 residues. Per germline, CDR1 MNHEY and CDR2 SMNVEV (reference sequence). DNA of the CDR3: TGTGCCAGCAGCCCAATCGGGACATTAGAAAAACTGTTTTTT. Amino acid sequence: CASSPIGTLEKLFF. Filled out from reference TRBV27 and TRBJ1-4, the complete variable domain reads EAQVTQNPRYLITVTGKKLTVTCSQNMNHEYMSWYRQDPGLGLRQIYYSMNVEVTDKGDVPEGYKVSRKEKRNFPLILESPSPNQTSLYFCASSPIGTLEKLFFGSGTQLSVL.

On this clone itself: A clone one base away is much larger, so this may be a read error. The chain recombines TRBV25-1 with TRBJ2-3; 10 nucleotides agree with TRBD2. V shed 2 bases and J 1 base; nucleotides not matched to a gene: 0. The CDR3 totals 15 residues. The germline CDR1 and CDR2 sequences are MGHDK and SYGVNS. The CDR3 region has the DNA TGTGCCAGCAGTGAACTAGCGGGAGGCACAGATACGCAGTATTTT. Protein sequence: CASSELAGGTDTQYF.

This clone has more than one count but fewer than ten. The chain recombines TRBV6-4 with TRBJ2-2, with D maybe TRBD2 (5 bases). V was cut by 0 bases and J by 6 bases, with 8 bases left in between. Germline V CDR1 and CDR2: MRHNA, SNTAGT. The CDR3 length is 14 residues. Here the CDR3 reads CASSDSWGAGELFF. The CDR3 DNA is TGTGCCAGCAGTGACTCTTGGGGAGCCGGGGAGCTGTTTTTT.

The chain links TRBV9 to TRBJ1-2; 9 bases map to TRBD1. This CDR3 region has 15 residues. The germline V gene has CDR1 SGDLS and CDR2 YYNGEE. The trim removed 4 bases at V and 8 bases at J, leaving 12 bases unmatched. DNA of the CDR3: TGTGCCAGCAGCCCCAGCGGGACAGGGCTGTGGGGCTACACCTTC. Encoded protein: CASSPSGTGLWGYTF.

The genes are TRBV2 and TRBJ2-1; TRBD1 agrees at 12 bases. The CDR3 runs 15 residues. Looked up from germline, CDR1 is SNHLY and CDR2 is FYNNEI. The V gene end was trimmed by 3 bases and the J gene end by 6 bases; junction bases not matched to a gene: 3. CDR3 sequence reads: CASSDRDRGLNEQFF. The CDR3 DNA reads TGTGCCAGCAGTGACCGGGACAGGGGGCTCAATGAGCAGTTCTTC.

The rearrangement joins TRBV4-1 to TRBJ2-3; 8 positions agree with TRBD1. Germline V gene data show CDR1 as MGHRA and CDR2 as YSYEKL. With V trimmed by 0 bases and J by 0 bases, 8 bases remained unmatched. CDR3 size: 18 residues. The CDR3 spells CASSQDSGGPLSTDTQYF. CDR3 bases: TGCGCCAGCAGCCAAGATTCAGGGGGCCCACTAAGCACAGATACGCAGTATTTT.

This chain connects TRBV13 to TRBJ2-7; TRBD1 is a possible D gene (6 bases). CDR3 length equals 15 residues. Per germline, CDR1 PRHDT and CDR2 FYEKMQ (reference sequence). Trimming left V 3 bases short and J 2 bases short, with 14 bases between. This CDR3 is CASSFGRGPPYEQYF. For the CDR3, the DNA is TGTGCCAGCAGCTTCGGCAGGGGTCCCCCCTACGAGCAGTACTTC.

The chain joins TRBV5-4 to TRBJ2-7, with D maybe TRBD2 (6 bases). Trimming left V 4 bases short and J 3 bases short, with 14 bases between. Germline-derived CDR1 and CDR2 are SGHNT and YYREEE (reference sequence). The CDR3 length is 14 residues. The CDR3 coding sequence is TGTGCCAGCAGCACGGGACTTCATAACTACGAGCAGTACTTC. The encoded protein is CASSTGLHNYEQYF.

V and J are TRBV10-3 and TRBJ2-5, with 8 bases that match TRBD2. This CDR3 is built from 15 residues. CDR1 is ENHRY and CDR2 is SYGVKD in the germline V gene. Trimming cost V 5 bases and J 5 bases; bases outside gene matches: 10. The DNA for the CDR3 is TGTGCCATCAGTCCCTTTCGGGAGGGGTGGGAGACCCAGTACTTC. Protein: CAISPFREGWETQYF.

The genes are TRBV6-1 and TRBJ2-7; D remains unclear. The CDR3 is 15 amino acids. V lost 3 bases and J 4 bases, leaving 16 bases between the germline ends. Germline CDR1 MNHNS, CDR2 SASEGT. This CDR3 is CASSESPTGAYEQYF. DNA of the CDR3: TGTGCCAGCAGTGAGTCCCCCACCGGTGCTTACGAGCAGTACTTC.

This chain connects TRBV4-2 to TRBJ2-3; D is perhaps TRBD1 (6 bases). Trimming shortened V by 2 bases and J by 0 bases, and 15 bases separated the two germline ends. This CDR3 contains 17 residues. The germline CDR1 and CDR2 sequences are LGHNA and YNFKEQ. The chain's CDR3 is CASSQLKTGDSTDTQYF. CDR3 DNA sequence: TGTGCCAGCAGCCAATTAAAGACAGGAGATAGCACAGATACGCAGTATTTT.

This clone has just a few counts. The rearrangement joins TRBV30 to TRBJ1-1; the match to TRBD1 covers 7 bases. The V and J ends lost 2 bases and 12 bases, in that order; junction bases with no gene match: 15. From germline, CDR1 is GTSNPN and CDR2 SVGIG (reference sequence). This CDR3 spans 14 amino acids. This CDR3 reads CAWSLPLSGTVPFF. For the CDR3, the DNA is TGTGCCTGGAGTCTCCCCTTGTCCGGGACAGTGCCTTTCTTT. Combining the CDR3 with reference TRBV30 and TRBJ1-1 gives the whole variable domain SQTIHQWPATLVQPVGSPLSLECTVEGTSNPNLYWYRQAAGRGLQLLFYSVGIGQISSEVPQNLSASRPQDRQFILSSKKLLLSDSGFYLCAWSLPLSGTVPFFGQGTRLTVV.

This clone showed up just a few times. V usage is TRBV30 and J usage is TRBJ2-3; 7 bases map to TRBD2. V shed 4 bases, J shed 0 bases, and the junction held 7 bases outside the gene matches. CDR1 is GTSNPN, CDR2 SVGIG, per germline (reference sequence). CDR3 size: 15 residues. DNA of the CDR3: TGTGCCTGGACCGGGCTAGCGGCTAGCACAGATACGCAGTATTTT. Translated, it gives CAWTGLAASTDTQYF.

The CDR3 loop reads CAISGSANTGELFF. Here the CDR3 DNA reads TGTGCCATCAGTGGGAGCGCCAACACCGGGGAGCTGTTTTTT. The rearrangement links TRBV10-3 to TRBJ2-2; D not certain. The CDR3 has 14 amino acids. Trimming left V 4 bases short and J 2 bases short, with 8 bases between. Germline CDR1 ENHRY, CDR2 SYGVKD.

The chain is built from TRBV29-1 and TRBJ1-4, with a tentative D call TRBD1 (5 bases). Per the germline V gene, CDR1 is SQVTM and CDR2 is ANQGSEA. This CDR3 contains 14 residues. Trimming shortened V by 6 bases and J by 0 bases, and 11 bases separated the two germline ends. CDR3 nucleotide sequence: TGCAGCGTGTGGGGCCCGGCAACTAATGAAAAACTGTTTTTT. Its translation: CSVWGPATNEKLFF.

V gene TRBV6-4 combines with J gene TRBJ2-2, with TRBD2 matching over 8 bases. Germline CDR1 and CDR2: MRHNA and SNTAGT. V was pared by 3 bases and J by 2 bases, with 5 bases of the junction left unmatched. CDR3 size: 16 residues. For the CDR3, the DNA is TGTGCCAGCAGTGATAGCGGGACCTTTAACACCGGGGAGCTGTTTTTT. This encodes CASSDSGTFNTGELFF.

V and J are TRBV27 and TRBJ2-1; TRBD2 matches 7 bases. J was trimmed by 8 bases and V by 6 bases; bases with no gene match: 7. The germline V gene has CDR1 MNHEY and CDR2 SMNVEV (reference sequence). The CDR3 covers 13 residues. The CDR3: CASSWTSADEQFF. As DNA, the CDR3 is TGTGCCAGCAGCTGGACTAGTGCCGATGAGCAGTTCTTC.

Notes on this clone: A read error may account for a junction end that differs from germline. This chain uses TRBV9 with TRBJ1-2, with TRBD1 matching 7 bases. The CDR3 loop spans 14 amino acids. The germline gives CDR1 SGDLS, CDR2 YYNGEE. Written as DNA, the CDR3 is TGTGCCAGCAGCGATGGACAGGCTAAGTATGGCTACACCTTC. Its protein product is CASSDGQAKYGYTF.

CDR3 region: CASSEFGAGATDTQYF. Written as DNA, the CDR3 is TGTGCCAGCAGTGAATTCGGCGCGGGAGCAACAGATACGCAGTATTTT. The chain uses TRBV2 and TRBJ2-3, with 7 bases that match TRBD2. Germline V gene data show CDR1 as SNHLY and CDR2 as FYNNEI. The CDR3 covers 16 residues. Unmatched junction bases numbered 8, after V lost 2 bases and J lost 3 bases.

CDR3 residues: CASSFPGLNEAFF. The CDR3 nucleotides are TGTGCCAGCAGTTTCCCTGGACTTAATGAAGCTTTCTTT. This sequence joins TRBV27 and TRBJ1-1; D gene unclear. V was clipped by 3 bases and J by 7 bases, with 12 bases between them. The CDR3 is 13 residues long. Germline-derived CDR1 and CDR2 are MNHEY and SMNVEV (reference sequence).

The rearrangement uses TRBV6-9 and TRBJ2-1; TRBD2 agrees at 8 bases. With 6 bases clipped from V and 3 bases from J, the junction kept 7 bases outside the gene matches. The CDR3 contains 15 residues. CDR1 and CDR2 from the germline V gene are MNHGY and SVAAGI. CDR3 bases: TGTGCCAGCAGCACAACTAGCGGACACTACAATGAGCAGTTCTTC. Protein: CASSTTSGHYNEQFF.